The 15 T cell receptor beta chains reported below all come from one sample, sequenced in a study of Graves' ophthalmopathy and Graves' hyperthyroidism. The study amplified TCR beta CDR3 regions using RNA transcripts. Second-round multiplex PCR came after a first-round RT-PCR that employed HTBI primers. TCRdb ran MiXCR on the multiplex PCR reads and lists one entry per CDR3 protein. Of about 620,000 distinct CDR3 sequences listed, about a fifth are singletons. The sequenced sample was peripheral blood. The receptors originated from a woman between 18 and 29 years old with stable Graves' hyperthyroidism. Some clones in this sample may be carry-over from other donors' samples.

This clonotype was detected only a few times. V and J are TRBV12-3 or TRBV12-4 and TRBJ2-2; D gene unclear. This CDR3 is built from 13 residues. Trimming pared 3 bases from V and 6 bases from J, leaving 8 bases between. In nucleotides, the CDR3 is TGTGCCAGCAGTTTCCAGATAGCCGGGGAGCTGTTTTTT. It codes for CASSFQIAGELFF.

The J gene is TRBJ1-5, the V gene TRBV28; tentatively, D is TRBD1 (5 bases). V shed 6 bases and J shed 6 bases, with 9 bases lying between them. Germline V gives CDR1 MDHEN, CDR2 SYDVKM. CDR3 length equals 12 residues. CDR3 nucleotide sequence: TGTGCCAGCAGAAGCACAGGTCAGCCCCAGCATTTT. It translates to CASRSTGQPQHF.

This clonotype was seen at least ten times. The genes are TRBV7-9 and TRBJ1-1; weak D call: TRBD1 (6 bases). This CDR3 comprises 14 residues. CDR1 SEHNR and CDR2 FQNEAQ come from the germline V gene (reference sequence). V was pared by 4 bases and J by 4 bases, with 13 bases between. In nucleotides, the CDR3 is TGTGCCAGCAGCTCCAGGGGAAGCAGCACTGAAGCTTTCTTT. This gives the protein CASSSRGSSTEAFF.

This clonotype was seen repeatedly, ten times or more. The chain's CDR3 is CASSFREPQETQYF. The CDR3 DNA follows: TGTGCCAGCAGTTTCCGAGAACCCCAAGAGACCCAGTACTTC. The V gene is TRBV12-3 or TRBV12-4, the J gene TRBJ2-5; unclear D gene. This CDR3 spans 14 amino acids. Trimming cost V 3 bases and J 1 base, with 9 bases left between them.

This clonotype was counted at least ten times. V usage is TRBV7-9 and J usage is TRBJ2-5; D is unresolved. Trimming took 2 bases from V and 4 from J, leaving 5 bases between them. The germline V gene encodes CDR1 SEHNR and CDR2 FQNEAQ (reference sequence). The CDR3 has 12 amino acids. CDR3 in amino acids: CASSLPTETQYF. DNA for the CDR3: TGTGCCAGCAGCTTACCCACAGAGACCCAGTACTTC.

This clonotype was counted only a few times. The rearrangement joins TRBV12-3 or TRBV12-4 to TRBJ1-2; unclear D gene. Trimming left V 3 bases short and J 4 bases short, with 9 bases between. The CDR3 totals 13 residues. The CDR3 DNA is TGTGCCAGCAGTTTGGCCCAATTCTATGGCTACACCTTC. This sequence encodes CASSLAQFYGYTF.

This clonotype has at least ten counts. The chain recombines TRBV6-5 with TRBJ2-7, with D possibly TRBD2 on 5 matching bases. CDR1 and CDR2 (germline): MNHEY, SVGAGI. Trimming shortened V by 0 bases and J by 5 bases, and 17 bases separated the two germline ends. The CDR3 is 16 amino acids. This chain's CDR3 is CASSYSEGSYLNEQYF. CDR3 bases: TGTGCCAGCAGTTACTCAGAGGGATCTTACTTAAACGAGCAGTACTTC.

The chain has TRBV20-1 and TRBJ2-7; a possible D gene is TRBD2 (5 bases). CDR1 and CDR2 (germline): DFQATT, SNEGSKA (reference sequence). The ends were cut back, 5 bases at V and 2 bases at J, with 19 bases in the middle. The CDR3 length is 15 residues. CDR3 protein: CSAVPVGSSPYEQYF. In DNA form, the CDR3 reads TGCAGTGCTGTTCCTGTGGGGAGTTCCCCCTACGAGCAGTACTTC.

This clonotype was seen ten or more times. The CDR3 DNA sequence: TGTGCCAGCAAAGGGACAGGCGACTACGAGCAGTACTTC. Translation gives CASKGTGDYEQYF. The chain is built from TRBV2 and TRBJ2-7; 8 bases match TRBD1. The CDR3 spans 13 residues. Germline CDR1 SNHLY, CDR2 FYNNEI. V shed 7 bases, J shed 3 bases, and the junction held 5 bases outside the gene matches.

This clonotype was detected ten times or more. V is TRBV2 and J is TRBJ1-5, with D possibly TRBD1 on 6 matching bases. The germline CDR1 and CDR2 sequences are SNHLY and FYNNEI. V was trimmed by 7 bases and J by 8 bases, leaving 18 bases between them. The CDR3 loop spans 14 amino acids. Written as DNA, the CDR3 is TGTGCCAGCAAGCTAGGGGGGGGAAAAAAGCCCCAGCATTTT. Its protein product is CASKLGGGKKPQHF. The variable domain in full, completed from reference TRBV2 and TRBJ1-5, reads EPEVTQTPSHQVTQMGQEVILRCVPISNHLYFYWYRQILGQKVEFLVSFYNNEISEKSEIFDDQFSVERPDGSNFTLKIRSTKLEDSAMYFCASKLGGGKKPQHFGDGTRLSIL.

This clonotype was seen repeatedly, ten times or more. The chain carries TRBV29-1 and TRBJ2-5; TRBD1 matches 9 bases. This CDR3 spans 13 amino acids. CDR1 and CDR2 from the germline V gene are SQVTM and ANQGSEA. Unmatched junction bases numbered 3, after V lost 5 bases and J lost 2 bases. As DNA, the CDR3 is TGCAGCGTTCCAGGGACAGGGCAAGAGACCCAGTACTTC. It codes for CSVPGTGQETQYF.

About this clonotype: Here the CDR3 omits its conserved ending phenylalanine or tryptophan, so a read error is the likely source. The genes are TRBV7-3 and TRBJ2-2; TRBD1 might be the D (5 bases). The V gene's germline CDR1 is SGHTA and CDR2 FQGTGA. This CDR3 has 12 residues. V lost 5 bases to trimming and J lost 7 bases, with 8 bases between them. Here the CDR3 DNA reads TGTGCCAGCAGCAACAGGCACGGGGAGCTGTTTTTG. The encoded protein is CASSNRHGELFL.

The sample holds many counts of this clonotype. The V and J genes are TRBV15 and TRBJ2-7, with 7 nucleotides matching TRBD1. The CDR3 is 14 residues long. V was pared by 0 bases and J by 6 bases, with 5 bases of the junction left unmatched. Germline CDR1 reads LNHNV; CDR2 reads YYDKDF (reference sequence). In nucleotides, the CDR3 is TGTGCCACCAGCAGAGATAGAGGGGGCCGCGAGCAGTACTTC. Encoded protein: CATSRDRGGREQYF.

This clonotype has only a few counts. The CDR3 DNA is TGTGCCAGCATTCCCGGGACAGGGGGCAGAAACTATGGCTACACCTTC. It is translated as CASIPGTGGRNYGYTF. The chain uses TRBV2 and TRBJ1-2, with 12 bases that match TRBD1. The CDR3 spans 16 residues. The ends lost 7 bases at V and 2 bases at J; junction bases unmatched: 8. Germline V gene sequence: CDR1 SNHLY, CDR2 FYNNEI.

This clonotype has ten or more counts. The DNA for the CDR3 is TGCGCCAGCAGCTTGGTGGGCCGGGAACGCGAGCAGTACTTC. This gives the protein CASSLVGREREQYF. V and J are TRBV5-1 and TRBJ2-7; D may be TRBD2 (5 bases). Germline-derived CDR1 and CDR2 are SGHRS and YFSETQ. Trimming took 0 bases from V and 6 from J, leaving 13 bases between them. This CDR3 has 14 amino acids.